This T cell receptor (beta chain) was obtained from a study of blood T cell repertoires in COVID-19. Method: immunoSEQ multiplex PCR; TCRdb's copy keeps in-frame clones and lacks some. This sample has about 130,000 clones, with 75% to 85% found just once. The CDR3 is 14 amino acids. V shed 3 bases and J 3 bases; nucleotides not matched to a gene: 1. Germline V gene data show CDR1 as SGHRS and CDR2 as YFSETQ. The chain links TRBV5-1 to TRBJ2-5, with 11 bases aligning to TRBD2. The sequence was collected from a woman in her 70s with COVID-19, enrolled during active disease. Sequencing was performed on peripheral blood. The CDR3 region is CASSWGLAEETQYF. The CDR3 bases are TGCGCCAGCAGCTGGGGACTAGCGGAAGAGACCCAGTACTTC.